The clone carrying this TCR beta chain was seen more than once but under ten times. The data originate from a study of T cell repertoires in aging, cancer and after chemotherapy. TRB rearrangements spanning V, D and J were amplified using mixed TRB-A/B primers. In TCRdb, the multiplex PCR reads were re-called with MiXCR into one record per CDR3 protein. The table has approximately 3,000 distinct CDR3 sequences, roughly a third seen once. The template was genomic DNA from peripheral blood, not RNA. The CDR3 contains 13 residues. Germline V gene data show CDR1 as SGHNT and CDR2 as YYREEE (reference sequence). Trimming took 0 bases from V and 0 from J, leaving 3 bases between them.

Input material: blood. The receptor comes from a human donor in good health. The rearrangement links TRBV5-4 to TRBJ1-2; no clear D gene. The CDR3 here is CASSLATNYGYTF. For the CDR3, the DNA is TGTGCCAGCAGCTTGGCCACTAACTATGGCTACACCTTC.